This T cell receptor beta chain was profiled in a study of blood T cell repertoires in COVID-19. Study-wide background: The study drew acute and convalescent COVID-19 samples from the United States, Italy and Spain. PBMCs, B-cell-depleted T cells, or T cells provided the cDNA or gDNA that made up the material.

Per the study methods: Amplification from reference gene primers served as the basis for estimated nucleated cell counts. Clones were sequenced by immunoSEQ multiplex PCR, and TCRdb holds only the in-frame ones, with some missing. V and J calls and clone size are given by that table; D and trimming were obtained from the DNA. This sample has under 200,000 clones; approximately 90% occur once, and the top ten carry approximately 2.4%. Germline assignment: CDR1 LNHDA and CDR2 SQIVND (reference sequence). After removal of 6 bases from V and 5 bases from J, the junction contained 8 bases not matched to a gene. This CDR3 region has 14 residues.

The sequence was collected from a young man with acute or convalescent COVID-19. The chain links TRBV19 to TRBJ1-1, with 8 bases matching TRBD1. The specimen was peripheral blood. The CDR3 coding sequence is TGTGCCAGTAGGACCATCACAGGGGGAACTGAAGCTTTCTTT. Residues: CASRTITGGTEAFF.